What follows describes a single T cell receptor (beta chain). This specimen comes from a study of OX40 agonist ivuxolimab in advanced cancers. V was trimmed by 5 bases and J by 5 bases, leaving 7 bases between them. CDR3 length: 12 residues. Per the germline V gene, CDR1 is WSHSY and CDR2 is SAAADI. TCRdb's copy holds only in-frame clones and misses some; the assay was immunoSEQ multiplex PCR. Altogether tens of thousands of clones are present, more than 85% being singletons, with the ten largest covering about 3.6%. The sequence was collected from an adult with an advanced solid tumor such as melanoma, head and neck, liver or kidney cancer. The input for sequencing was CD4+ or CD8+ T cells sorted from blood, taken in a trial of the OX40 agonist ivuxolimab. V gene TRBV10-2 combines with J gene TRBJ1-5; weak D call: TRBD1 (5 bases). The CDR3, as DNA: TGCGCCAGCAGTCCGACAGATCAGCCCCAGCATTTT. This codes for CASSPTDQPQHF.